Given below is one TCR beta chain in context. Antigen specificity is unknown. This specimen comes from a study of chemoradiotherapy in HPV16-positive cancers. Study conclusions and caveats: In HPV16-positive patients, HPV-responsive T-cell expansion tracked better recurrence-free survival. HPV-specific T cells were functionally defined from only a couple of HPV16-positive patients. Candidate HPV-specific clones and E7-related TCR motifs grew in tumor during treatment.

Clones were sequenced by immunoSEQ multiplex PCR, and TCRdb holds only the in-frame ones, with some missing. The table includes roughly 5,200 clones, roughly three quarters detected once. CDR3 size: 13 residues. V gave up 3 bases and J gave up 1 base, with 6 bases separating them. Germline CDR1 reads SGHRS; CDR2 reads YFSETQ. The sample consisted of tumor tissue, taken from a patient who underwent chemoradiotherapy. The J gene is TRBJ2-3, the V gene TRBV5-1; a possible D gene is TRBD1 (6 bases). The receptor was derived from a human donor with HPV-associated anogenital cancer. CDR3 residues: CASSSGGTDTQYF. The CDR3 bases are TGCGCCAGCAGCTCAGGGGGCACAGATACGCAGTATTTT.